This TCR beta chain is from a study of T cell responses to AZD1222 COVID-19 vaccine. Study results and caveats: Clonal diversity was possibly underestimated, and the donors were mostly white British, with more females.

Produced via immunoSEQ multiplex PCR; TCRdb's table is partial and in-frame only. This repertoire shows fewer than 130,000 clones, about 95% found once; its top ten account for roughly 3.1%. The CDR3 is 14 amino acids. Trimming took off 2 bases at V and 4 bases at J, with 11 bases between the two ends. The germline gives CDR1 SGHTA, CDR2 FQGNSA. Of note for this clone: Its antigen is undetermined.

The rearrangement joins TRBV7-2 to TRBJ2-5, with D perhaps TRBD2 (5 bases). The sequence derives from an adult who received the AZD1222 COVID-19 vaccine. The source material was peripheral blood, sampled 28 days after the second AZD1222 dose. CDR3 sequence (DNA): TGTGCCAGCAGCTTAAATAGCGTGCGAGAGACCCAGTACTTC. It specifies CASSLNSVRETQYF.